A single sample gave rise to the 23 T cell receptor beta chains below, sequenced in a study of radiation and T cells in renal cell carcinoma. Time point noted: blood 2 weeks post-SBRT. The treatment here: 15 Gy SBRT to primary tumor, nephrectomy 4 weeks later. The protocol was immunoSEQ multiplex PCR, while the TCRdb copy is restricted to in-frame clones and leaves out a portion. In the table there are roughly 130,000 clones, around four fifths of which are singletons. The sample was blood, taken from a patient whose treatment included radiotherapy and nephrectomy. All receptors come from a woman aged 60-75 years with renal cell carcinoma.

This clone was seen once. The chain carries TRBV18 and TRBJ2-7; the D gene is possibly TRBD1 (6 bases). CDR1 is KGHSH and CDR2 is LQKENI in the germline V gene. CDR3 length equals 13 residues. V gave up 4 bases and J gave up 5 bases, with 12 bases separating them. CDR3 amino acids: CASSLDNRDEQYF. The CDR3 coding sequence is TGTGCCAGCTCACTCGATAACAGGGACGAGCAGTACTTC.

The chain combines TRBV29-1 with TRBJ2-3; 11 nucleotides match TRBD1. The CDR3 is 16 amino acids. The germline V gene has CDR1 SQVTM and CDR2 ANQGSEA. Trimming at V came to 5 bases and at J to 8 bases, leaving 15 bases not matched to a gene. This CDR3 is CSVIWGQGELGGTQYF. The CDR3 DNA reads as TGCAGCGTTATTTGGGGACAGGGGGAACTAGGAGGTACGCAGTATTTT.

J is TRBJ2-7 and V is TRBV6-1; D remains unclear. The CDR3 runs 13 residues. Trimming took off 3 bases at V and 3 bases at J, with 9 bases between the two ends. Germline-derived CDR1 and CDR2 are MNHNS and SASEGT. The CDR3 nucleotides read TGTGCCAGCAGTGATGGGGTCTACTACGAGCAGTACTTC. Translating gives CASSDGVYYEQYF.

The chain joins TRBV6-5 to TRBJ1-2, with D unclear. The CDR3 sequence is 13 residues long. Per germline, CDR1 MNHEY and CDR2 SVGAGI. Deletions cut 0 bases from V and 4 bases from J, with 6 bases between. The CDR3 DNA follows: TGTGCCAGCAGTTACTCGAGAACCTATGGCTACACCTTC. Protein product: CASSYSRTYGYTF.

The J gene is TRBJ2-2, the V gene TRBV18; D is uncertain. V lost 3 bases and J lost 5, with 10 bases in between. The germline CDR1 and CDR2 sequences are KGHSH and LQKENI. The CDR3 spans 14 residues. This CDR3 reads CASSPSALTGELFF. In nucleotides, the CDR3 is TGTGCCAGCTCACCTTCAGCTCTTACCGGGGAGCTGTTTTTT.

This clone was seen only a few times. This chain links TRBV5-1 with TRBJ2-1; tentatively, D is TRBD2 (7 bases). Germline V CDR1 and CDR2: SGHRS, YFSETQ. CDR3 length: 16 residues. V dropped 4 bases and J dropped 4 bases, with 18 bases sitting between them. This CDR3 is CASSPSWGGQYNEQFF. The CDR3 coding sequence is TGCGCCAGCAGCCCCTCGTGGGGGGGGCAGTACAATGAGCAGTTCTTC.

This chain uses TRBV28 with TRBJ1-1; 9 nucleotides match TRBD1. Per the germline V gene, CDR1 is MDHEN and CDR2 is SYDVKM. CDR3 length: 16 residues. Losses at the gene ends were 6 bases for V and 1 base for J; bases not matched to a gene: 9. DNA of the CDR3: TGTGCCAGCAGCGCAAATTGGGGACAGGGGAACACTGAAGCTTTCTTT. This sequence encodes CASSANWGQGNTEAFF. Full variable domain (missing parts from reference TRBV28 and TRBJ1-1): DVKVTQSSRYLVKRTGEKVFLECVQDMDHENMFWYRQDPGLGLRLIYFSYDVKMKEKGDIPEGYSVSREKKERFSLILESASTNQTSMYLCASSANWGQGNTEAFFGQGTRLTVV.

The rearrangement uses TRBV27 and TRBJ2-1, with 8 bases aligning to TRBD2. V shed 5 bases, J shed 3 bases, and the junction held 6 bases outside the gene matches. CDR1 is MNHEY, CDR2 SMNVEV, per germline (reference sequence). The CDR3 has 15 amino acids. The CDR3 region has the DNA TGTGCCAGCAGTGTCGGGACTAGGAACTACAATGAGCAGTTCTTC. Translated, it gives CASSVGTRNYNEQFF.

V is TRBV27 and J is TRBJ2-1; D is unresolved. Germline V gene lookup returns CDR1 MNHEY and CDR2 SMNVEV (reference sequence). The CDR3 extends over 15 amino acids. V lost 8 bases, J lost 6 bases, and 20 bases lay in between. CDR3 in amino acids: CASGLLLVPGNEQFF. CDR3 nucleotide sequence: TGTGCCAGCGGCCTACTCTTAGTCCCGGGCAATGAGCAGTTCTTC.

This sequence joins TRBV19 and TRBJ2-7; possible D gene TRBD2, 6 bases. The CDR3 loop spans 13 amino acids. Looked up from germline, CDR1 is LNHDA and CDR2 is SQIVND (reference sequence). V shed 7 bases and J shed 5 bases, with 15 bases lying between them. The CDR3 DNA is TGTGCCAGTAACTCGGGGGTTGTGAACGAGCAGTACTTC. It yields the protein CASNSGVVNEQYF.

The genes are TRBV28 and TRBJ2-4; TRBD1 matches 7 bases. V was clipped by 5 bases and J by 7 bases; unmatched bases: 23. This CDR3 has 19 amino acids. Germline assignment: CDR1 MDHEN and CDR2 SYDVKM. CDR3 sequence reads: CASSGRQGRDGVINNIQYF. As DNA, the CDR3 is TGTGCCAGCAGTGGTCGACAGGGAAGAGACGGGGTCATAAACAACATTCAGTACTTC.

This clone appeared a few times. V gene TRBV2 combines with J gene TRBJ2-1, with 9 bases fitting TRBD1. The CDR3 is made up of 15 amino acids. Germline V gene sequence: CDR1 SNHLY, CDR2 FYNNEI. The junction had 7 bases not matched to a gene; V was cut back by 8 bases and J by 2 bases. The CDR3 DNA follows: TGTGCCAGCGCCCGGACAGGGGAAACCTACAATGAGCAGTTCTTC. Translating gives CASARTGETYNEQFF.

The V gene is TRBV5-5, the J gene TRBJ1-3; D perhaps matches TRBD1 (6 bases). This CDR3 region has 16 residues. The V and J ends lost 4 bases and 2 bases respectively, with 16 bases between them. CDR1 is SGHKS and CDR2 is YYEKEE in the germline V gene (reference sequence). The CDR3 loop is CASSGIPGVPGNTIYF. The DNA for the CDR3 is TGTGCCAGCAGCGGCATACCAGGGGTGCCTGGAAACACCATATATTTT.

This CDR3 reads CATSALGPLNYGYTF. In DNA, the CDR3 is TGTGCCACCAGCGCCCTCGGACCTCTCAACTATGGCTACACCTTC. The chain employs TRBV15 and TRBJ1-2; D not certain. Looked up from germline, CDR1 is LNHNV and CDR2 is YYDKDF (reference sequence). The V end was cut by 5 bases, the J end by 2 bases, with 15 bases between. The CDR3 has 15 residues.

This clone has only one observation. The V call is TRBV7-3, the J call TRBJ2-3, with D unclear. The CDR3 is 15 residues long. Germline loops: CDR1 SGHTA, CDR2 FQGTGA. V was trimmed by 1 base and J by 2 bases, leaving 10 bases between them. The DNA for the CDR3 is TGTGCCAGCAGCTTAAATGGAAGGGACACAGATACGCAGTATTTT. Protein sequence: CASSLNGRDTDTQYF.

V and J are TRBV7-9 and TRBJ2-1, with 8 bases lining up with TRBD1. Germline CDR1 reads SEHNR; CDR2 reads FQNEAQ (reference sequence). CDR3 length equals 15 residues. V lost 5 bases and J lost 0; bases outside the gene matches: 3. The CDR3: CASSGGQVSYNEQFF. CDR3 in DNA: TGTGCCAGCAGCGGGGGACAGGTCTCCTACAATGAGCAGTTCTTC.

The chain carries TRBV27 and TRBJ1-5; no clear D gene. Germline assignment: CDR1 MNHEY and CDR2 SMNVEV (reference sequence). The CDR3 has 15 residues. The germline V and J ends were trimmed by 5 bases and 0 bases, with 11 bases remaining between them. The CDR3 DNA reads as TGTGCCAGCAGTAGGTCAGGCTATAGCAATCAGCCCCAGCATTTT. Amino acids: CASSRSGYSNQPQHF.

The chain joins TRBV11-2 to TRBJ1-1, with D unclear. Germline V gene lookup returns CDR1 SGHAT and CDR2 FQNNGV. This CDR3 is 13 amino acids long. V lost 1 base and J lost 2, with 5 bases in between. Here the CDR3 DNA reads TGTGCCAGCAGCTTAGTCAGAAACACTGAAGCTTTCTTT. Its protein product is CASSLVRNTEAFF.

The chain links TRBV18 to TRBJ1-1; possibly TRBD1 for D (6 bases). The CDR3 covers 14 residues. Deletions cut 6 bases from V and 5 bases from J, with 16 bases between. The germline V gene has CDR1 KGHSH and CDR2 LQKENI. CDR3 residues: CASSPTGLRTEAFF. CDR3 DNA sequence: TGTGCCAGCTCCCCGACAGGTTTACGAACTGAAGCTTTCTTT.

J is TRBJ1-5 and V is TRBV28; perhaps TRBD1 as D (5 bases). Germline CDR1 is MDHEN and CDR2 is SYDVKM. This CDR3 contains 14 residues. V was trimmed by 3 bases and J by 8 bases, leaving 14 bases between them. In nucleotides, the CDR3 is TGTGCCAGCAGTTTTTTTGGCAGGGCCAAGCCCCAGCATTTT. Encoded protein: CASSFFGRAKPQHF.

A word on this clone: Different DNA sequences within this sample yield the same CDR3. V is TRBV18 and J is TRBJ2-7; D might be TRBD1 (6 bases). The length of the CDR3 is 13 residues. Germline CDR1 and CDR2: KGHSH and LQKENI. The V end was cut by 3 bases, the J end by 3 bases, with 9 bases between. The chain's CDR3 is CASSPTGLYEQYF. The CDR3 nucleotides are TGTGCCAGCTCACCTACAGGGCTCTACGAGCAGTACTTC. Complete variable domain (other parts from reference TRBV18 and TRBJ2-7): NAGVMQNPRHLVRRRGQEARLRCSPMKGHSHVYWYRQLPEEGLKFMVYLQKENIIDESGMPKERFSAEFPKEGPSILRIQQVVRGDSAAYFCASSPTGLYEQYFGPGTRLTVT.

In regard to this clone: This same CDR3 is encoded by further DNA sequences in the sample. The CDR3 DNA follows: TGTGCCAGCAGTTTTGGTACAGCTTATGGCTACACCTTC. Its protein product is CASSFGTAYGYTF. The chain joins TRBV28 to TRBJ1-2; D unresolved. This CDR3 has 13 residues. CDR1 and CDR2 (germline): MDHEN, SYDVKM. The V end lost 3 bases, the J end lost 5 bases, and 10 bases lay between the germline ends.

Written as DNA, the CDR3 is TGCAGCGTTGTCGGGGGGCGCAGGTATGGCTACACCTTC. Protein product: CSVVGGRRYGYTF. V is TRBV29-1 and J is TRBJ1-2; a weak D match, TRBD1 (6 bases). The CDR3 loop spans 13 amino acids. The germline V and J ends were trimmed by 4 bases and 5 bases, with 14 bases remaining between them. CDR1 is SQVTM, CDR2 ANQGSEA, per germline.